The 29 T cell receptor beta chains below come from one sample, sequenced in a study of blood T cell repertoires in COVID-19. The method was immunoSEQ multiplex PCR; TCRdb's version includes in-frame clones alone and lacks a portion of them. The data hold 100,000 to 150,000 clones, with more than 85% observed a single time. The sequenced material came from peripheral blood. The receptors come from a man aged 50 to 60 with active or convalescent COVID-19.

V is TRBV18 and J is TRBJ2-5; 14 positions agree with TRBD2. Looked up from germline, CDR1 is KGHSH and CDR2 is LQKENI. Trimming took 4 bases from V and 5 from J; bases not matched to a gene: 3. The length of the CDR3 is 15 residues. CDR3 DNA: TGTGCCAGCTCACTGGGACTAGCGGGGGAGGAGACCCAGTACTTC. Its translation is CASSLGLAGEETQYF.

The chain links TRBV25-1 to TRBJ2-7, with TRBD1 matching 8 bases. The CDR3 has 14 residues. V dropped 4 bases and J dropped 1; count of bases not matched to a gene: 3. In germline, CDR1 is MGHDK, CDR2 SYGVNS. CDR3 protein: CASSADRVSYEQYF. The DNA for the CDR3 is TGTGCCAGCAGTGCGGACAGGGTGTCCTACGAGCAGTACTTC.

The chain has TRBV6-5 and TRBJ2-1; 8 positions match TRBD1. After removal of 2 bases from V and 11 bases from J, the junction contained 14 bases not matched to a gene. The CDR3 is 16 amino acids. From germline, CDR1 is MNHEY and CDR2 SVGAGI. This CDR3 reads CASSYKTGASLQKQFF. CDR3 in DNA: TGTGCCAGCAGTTACAAGACAGGGGCCTCCTTACAAAAGCAGTTCTTC.

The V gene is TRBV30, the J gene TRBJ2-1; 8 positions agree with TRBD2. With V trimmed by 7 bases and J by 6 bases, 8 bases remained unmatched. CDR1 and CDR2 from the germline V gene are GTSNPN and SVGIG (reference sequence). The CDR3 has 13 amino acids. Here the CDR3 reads CAYEAGAVNEQFF. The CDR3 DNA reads TGTGCCTACGAAGCGGGAGCGGTCAATGAGCAGTTCTTC.

The CDR3 loop reads CASSYTRQGAYGYTF. The CDR3 DNA sequence: TGTGCCAGCAGTTACACACGACAGGGGGCCTATGGCTACACCTTC. The chain links TRBV6-5 to TRBJ1-2; TRBD1 agrees at 10 bases. V dropped 2 bases and J dropped 4; count of bases not matched to a gene: 4. Germline CDR1 reads MNHEY; CDR2 reads SVGAGI. This CDR3 is built from 15 residues.

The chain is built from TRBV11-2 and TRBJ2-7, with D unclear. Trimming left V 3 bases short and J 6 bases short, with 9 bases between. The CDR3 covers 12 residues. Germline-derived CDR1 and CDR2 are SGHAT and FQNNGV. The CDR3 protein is CASSFTVGEQYF. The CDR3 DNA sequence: TGTGCCAGCAGCTTTACTGTTGGCGAGCAGTACTTC.

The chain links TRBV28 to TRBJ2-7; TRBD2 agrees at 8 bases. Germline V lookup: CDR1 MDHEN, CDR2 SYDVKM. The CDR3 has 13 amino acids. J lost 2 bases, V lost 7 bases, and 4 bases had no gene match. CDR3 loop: CASTPGGPYEQYF. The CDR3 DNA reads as TGTGCCAGCACCCCGGGGGGGCCCTACGAGCAGTACTTC.

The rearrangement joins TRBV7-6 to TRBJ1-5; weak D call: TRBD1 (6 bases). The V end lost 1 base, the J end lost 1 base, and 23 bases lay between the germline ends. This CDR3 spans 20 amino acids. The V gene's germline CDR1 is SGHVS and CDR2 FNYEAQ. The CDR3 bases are TGTGCCAGCAGCTTAGGACCGCTTTTATCGGGGGGCGTGAGCAATCAGCCCCAGCATTTT. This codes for CASSLGPLLSGGVSNQPQHF.

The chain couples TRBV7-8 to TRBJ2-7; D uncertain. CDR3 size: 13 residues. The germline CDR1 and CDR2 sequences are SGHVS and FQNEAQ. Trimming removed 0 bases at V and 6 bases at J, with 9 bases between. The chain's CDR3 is CASSLAAVTEQYF. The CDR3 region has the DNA TGTGCCAGCAGCTTAGCCGCGGTAACCGAGCAGTACTTC.

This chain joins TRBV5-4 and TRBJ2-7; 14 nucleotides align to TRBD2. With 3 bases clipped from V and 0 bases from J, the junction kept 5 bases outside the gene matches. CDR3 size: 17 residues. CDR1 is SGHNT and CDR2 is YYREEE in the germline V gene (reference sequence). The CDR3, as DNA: TGTGCCAGCAGCTGGGGACTAGCGGGGGAAAACTCCTACGAGCAGTACTTC. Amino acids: CASSWGLAGENSYEQYF.

The DNA for the CDR3 is TGTGCCAGCAGCCAAGCCGGGACAGGGGGCTTTGAAAAACTGTTTTTT. This gives the protein CASSQAGTGGFEKLFF. V is TRBV3-1 (or the pseudogene TRBV3-2) and J is TRBJ1-4; 12 bases are shared with TRBD1. CDR1 and CDR2 (germline): LGHDT, YNNKEL (reference sequence). This CDR3 spans 16 amino acids. V shed 1 base, J shed 7 bases, and the junction held 4 bases outside the gene matches.

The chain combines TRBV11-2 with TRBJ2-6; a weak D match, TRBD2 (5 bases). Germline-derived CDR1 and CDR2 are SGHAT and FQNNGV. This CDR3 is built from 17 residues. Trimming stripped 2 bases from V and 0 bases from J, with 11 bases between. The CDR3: CASSLIRGISGANVLTF. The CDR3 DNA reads TGTGCCAGCAGCTTAATTCGGGGAATCTCTGGGGCCAACGTCCTGACTTTC.

This CDR3 is CASSQGLAGVRYEQYF. CDR3 in DNA: TGCGCCAGCAGCCAGGGACTAGCGGGAGTAAGGTACGAGCAGTACTTC. This chain links TRBV4-1 with TRBJ2-7; 14 bases align to TRBD2. The CDR3 runs to 16 residues. From germline, CDR1 is MGHRA and CDR2 YSYEKL. V shed 3 bases, J shed 4 bases, and the junction held 5 bases outside the gene matches.

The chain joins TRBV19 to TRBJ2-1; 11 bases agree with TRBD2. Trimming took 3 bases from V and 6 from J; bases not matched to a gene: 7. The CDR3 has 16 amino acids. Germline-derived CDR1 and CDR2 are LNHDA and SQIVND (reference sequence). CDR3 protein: CASSIFSGRAPNEQFF. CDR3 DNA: TGTGCCAGTAGTATCTTTAGCGGGAGGGCCCCCAATGAGCAGTTCTTC.

This CDR3 reads CASSTGVIHQPQHF. The DNA of the CDR3 is TGTGCCAGCAGCACCGGGGTTATTCATCAGCCCCAGCATTTT. V usage is TRBV14 and J usage is TRBJ1-5, with no clear D. V was cut by 5 bases and J by 5 bases, with 13 bases left in between. This CDR3 has 14 residues. Germline lookup yields CDR1 SGHDN and CDR2 FVKESK.

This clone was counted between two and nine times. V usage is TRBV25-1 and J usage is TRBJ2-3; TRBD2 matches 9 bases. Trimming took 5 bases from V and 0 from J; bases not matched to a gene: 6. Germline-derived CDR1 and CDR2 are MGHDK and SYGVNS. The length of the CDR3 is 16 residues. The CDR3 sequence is CASSRGLALSTDTQYF. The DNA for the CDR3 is TGTGCCAGCAGTCGCGGACTAGCGCTGAGCACAGATACGCAGTATTTT.

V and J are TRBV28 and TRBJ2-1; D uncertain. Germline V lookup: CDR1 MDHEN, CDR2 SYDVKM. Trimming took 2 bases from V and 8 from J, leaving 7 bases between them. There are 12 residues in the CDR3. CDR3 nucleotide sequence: TGTGCCAGCAGTTTACTCGGTTATGAGCAGTTCTTC. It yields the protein CASSLLGYEQFF. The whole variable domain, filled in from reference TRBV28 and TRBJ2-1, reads DVKVTQSSRYLVKRTGEKVFLECVQDMDHENMFWYRQDPGLGLRLIYFSYDVKMKEKGDIPEGYSVSREKKERFSLILESASTNQTSMYLCASSLLGYEQFFGPGTRLTVL.

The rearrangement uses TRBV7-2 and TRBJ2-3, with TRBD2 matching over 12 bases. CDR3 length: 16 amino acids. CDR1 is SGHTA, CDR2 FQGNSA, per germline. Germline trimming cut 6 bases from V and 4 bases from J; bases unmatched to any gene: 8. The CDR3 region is CASRNRLAGVADTQYF. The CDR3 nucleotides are TGTGCCAGCAGGAACCGACTAGCGGGGGTTGCAGATACGCAGTATTTT.

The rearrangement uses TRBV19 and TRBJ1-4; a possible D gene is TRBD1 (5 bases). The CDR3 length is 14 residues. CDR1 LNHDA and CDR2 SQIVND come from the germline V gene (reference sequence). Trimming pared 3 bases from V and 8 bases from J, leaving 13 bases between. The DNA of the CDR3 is TGTGCCAGTAGTATTGGAGGGGTAGGAGAAAAACTGTTTTTT. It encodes CASSIGGVGEKLFF.

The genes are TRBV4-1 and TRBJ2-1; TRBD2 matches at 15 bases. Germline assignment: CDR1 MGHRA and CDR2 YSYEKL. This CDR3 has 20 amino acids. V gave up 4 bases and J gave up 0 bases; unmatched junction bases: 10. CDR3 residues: CASSPLGTSGRSSSYNEQFF. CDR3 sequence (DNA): TGCGCCAGCAGCCCGCTAGGGACTAGCGGGAGGTCCAGCTCCTACAATGAGCAGTTCTTC.

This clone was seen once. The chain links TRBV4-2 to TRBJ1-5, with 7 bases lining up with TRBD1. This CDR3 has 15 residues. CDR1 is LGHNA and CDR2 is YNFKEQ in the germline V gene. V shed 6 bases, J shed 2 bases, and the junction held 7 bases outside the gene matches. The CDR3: CASRASRGGNQPQHF. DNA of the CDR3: TGTGCCAGCAGAGCAAGCAGGGGGGGCAATCAGCCCCAGCATTTT.

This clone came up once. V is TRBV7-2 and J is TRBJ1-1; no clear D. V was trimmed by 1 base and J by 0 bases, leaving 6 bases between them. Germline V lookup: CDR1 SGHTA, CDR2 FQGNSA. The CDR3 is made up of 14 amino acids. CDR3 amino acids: CASSLGGLNTEAFF. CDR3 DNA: TGTGCCAGCAGCTTAGGTGGGCTGAACACTGAAGCTTTCTTT.

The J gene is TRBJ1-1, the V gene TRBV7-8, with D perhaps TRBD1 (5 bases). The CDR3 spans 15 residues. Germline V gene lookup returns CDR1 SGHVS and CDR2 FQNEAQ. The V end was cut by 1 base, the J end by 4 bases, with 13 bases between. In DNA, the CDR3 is TGTGCCAGCAGCTTAGTCGACAGCGAATTCACTGAAGCTTTCTTT. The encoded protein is CASSLVDSEFTEAFF.

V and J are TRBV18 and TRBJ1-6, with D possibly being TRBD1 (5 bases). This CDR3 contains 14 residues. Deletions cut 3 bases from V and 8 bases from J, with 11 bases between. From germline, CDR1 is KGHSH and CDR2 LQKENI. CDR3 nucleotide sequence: TGTGCCAGCTCACCTGCAGGGAACGATTCACCCCTCCACTTT. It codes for CASSPAGNDSPLHF.

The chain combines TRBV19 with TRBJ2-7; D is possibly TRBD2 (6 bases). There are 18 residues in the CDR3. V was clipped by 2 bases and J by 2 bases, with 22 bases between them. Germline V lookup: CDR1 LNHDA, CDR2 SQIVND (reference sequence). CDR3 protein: CASSISGSGTARPYEQYF. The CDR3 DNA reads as TGTGCCAGTAGTATATCAGGGTCCGGGACTGCCCGACCCTACGAGCAGTACTTC.

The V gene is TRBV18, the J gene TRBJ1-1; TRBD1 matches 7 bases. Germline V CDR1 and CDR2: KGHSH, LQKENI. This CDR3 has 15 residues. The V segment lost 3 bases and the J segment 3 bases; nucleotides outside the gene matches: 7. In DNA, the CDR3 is TGTGCCAGCTCACCTATAGGGGGCGCCGACACTGAAGCTTTCTTT. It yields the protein CASSPIGGADTEAFF.

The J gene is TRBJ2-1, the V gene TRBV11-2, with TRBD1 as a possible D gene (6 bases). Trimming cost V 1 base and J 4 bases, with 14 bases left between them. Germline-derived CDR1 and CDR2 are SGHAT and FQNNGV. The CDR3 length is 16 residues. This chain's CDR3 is CASSLGRTGIYNEQFF. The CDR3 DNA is TGTGCCAGCAGCTTAGGCCGTACAGGGATTTACAATGAGCAGTTCTTC.

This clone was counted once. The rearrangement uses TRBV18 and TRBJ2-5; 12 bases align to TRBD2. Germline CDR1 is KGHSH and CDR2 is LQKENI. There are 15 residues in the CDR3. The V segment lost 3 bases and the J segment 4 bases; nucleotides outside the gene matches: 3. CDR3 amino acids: CASSPRLAGVETQYF. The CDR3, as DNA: TGTGCCAGCTCACCGAGACTAGCGGGAGTAGAGACCCAGTACTTC.

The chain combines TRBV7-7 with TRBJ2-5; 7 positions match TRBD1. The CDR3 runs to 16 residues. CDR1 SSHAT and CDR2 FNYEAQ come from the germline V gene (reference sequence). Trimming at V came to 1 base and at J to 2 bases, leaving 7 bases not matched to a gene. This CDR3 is CASSLDRGEGQETQYF. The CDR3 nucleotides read TGTGCCAGCAGCTTAGACAGGGGAGAGGGACAAGAGACCCAGTACTTC.